This T cell receptor beta chain was retrieved from a study of blood T cells in healthy people across ages. Findings and limits, study-wide: Relative to aged donors, long-lived donors carried more naive CD4+ cells and displayed higher diversity. The percentage of naive T cells correlated strongly with TCR beta diversity.

The V gene's germline CDR1 is MNHEY and CDR2 SVGEGT. V was cut by 2 bases and J by 8 bases, with 6 bases left in between. This CDR3 contains 12 residues. About this clonotype itself: What it binds is not known.

Using a J-beta primer mix together with a sample-barcoded 5' primer, a second PCR was run for roughly 7 to 12 cycles. Tags on each cDNA molecule came from a template-switch adaptor with 12 random nucleotides. Every sample gave at least 2.5 million paired-end reads containing CDR3. TCRdb re-called the 5' RACE reads through MiXCR, storing one row per CDR3 protein. This sample has 800,000 to 1,000,000 distinct CDR3 sequences, with 48% found just once. This TCR came from a man aged 25-45 years in good health. The rearrangement uses TRBV6-2 or TRBV6-3 and TRBJ2-2, with no clear D. Source material: blood. The CDR3 region is CASSYVQGELFF. Here the CDR3 DNA reads TGTGCCAGCAGTTACGTACAGGGGGAGCTGTTTTTT.